This T cell receptor beta chain derives from a study of cytomegalovirus exposure and HLA in healthy donors. PCR primers comprised 60 Vbeta and 13 Jbeta primers. Sequencing was performed with immunoSEQ multiplex PCR; in TCRdb, only in-frame clones are kept and a portion is missing. There are under 100,000 clones in the sample; about 70% occur only once, and 7.5% to 9.5% lies in the top ten. The CDR3 covers 14 residues. CDR1 is ENHRY and CDR2 is SYGVKD in the germline V gene. V dropped 10 bases and J dropped 5; count of bases not matched to a gene: 5. The sequence came from a human donor in good health. This chain joins TRBV10-3 and TRBJ2-3; TRBD2 aligns across 14 bases. Sample: PBMCs. CDR3 sequence (DNA): TGTGCCACGAGACTAGCGGGAGGGATAGATACGCAGTATTTT. Translated: CATRLAGGIDTQYF.